What follows are 11 T cell receptor beta chains derived from one specimen sequenced in a study of cytomegalovirus exposure and HLA in healthy donors. The PCR was carried out with 60 Vbeta primers and 13 Jbeta primers. This table comes from immunoSEQ multiplex PCR, and its TCRdb copy is limited to in-frame clones, with some not included. The sample shows about 190,000 clones, around 82% of them seen only once. The sample was PBMCs. The source of these receptors is a man between 40 and 49 years old in good health and CMV-seropositive.

The chain employs TRBV30 and TRBJ2-7; TRBD2 matches at 12 bases. V lost 0 bases and J lost 6; bases outside the gene matches: 9. Germline values: CDR1 GTSNPN, CDR2 SVGIG (reference sequence). CDR3 length: 16 residues. This CDR3 is CAWSVPRTSGTREQYF. The DNA of the CDR3 is TGTGCCTGGAGTGTACCCAGGACTAGCGGGACTCGCGAGCAGTACTTC.

The genes are TRBV15 and TRBJ1-4; the D is unclear. The CDR3 is made up of 15 amino acids. Per the germline V gene, CDR1 is LNHNV and CDR2 is YYDKDF (reference sequence). Trimming shortened V by 9 bases and J by 5 bases, and 19 bases separated the two germline ends. The CDR3 loop is CATRSGGRKNEKLFF. In nucleotides, the CDR3 is TGTGCCACGAGGTCCGGCGGGAGGAAGAATGAAAAACTGTTTTTT.

The V call is TRBV5-1, the J call TRBJ2-2, with 10 nucleotides matching TRBD1. V was pared by 4 bases and J by 4 bases, with 16 bases of the junction left unmatched. The germline CDR1 and CDR2 sequences are SGHRS and YFSETQ. This CDR3 contains 19 residues. The CDR3 bases are TGCGCCAGCAGCGGAAACCTTTTAAAGACAGGGGGCGCCACCGGGGAGCTGTTTTTT. Amino acid sequence: CASSGNLLKTGGATGELFF.

V is TRBV7-2 and J is TRBJ1-5, with a tentative D call TRBD1 (6 bases). Germline loops: CDR1 SGHTA, CDR2 FQGNSA. CDR3 size: 15 residues. Between the trimmed V and J ends, which lost 4 bases and 0 bases, there was a span of 10 bases. CDR3 nucleotide sequence: TGTGCCAGCAGCTCCCGGGACATTAGCAATCAGCCCCAGCATTTT. This gives the protein CASSSRDISNQPQHF.

CDR3 loop: CASSVTLRTSGTDTQYF. The CDR3 DNA sequence: TGTGCCAGCAGCGTTACTTTGCGAACTAGCGGAACAGATACGCAGTATTTT. This rearrangement joins TRBV9 to TRBJ2-3; 8 nucleotides agree with TRBD2. The CDR3 spans 17 residues. Unmatched junction bases numbered 11, after V lost 2 bases and J lost 3 bases. Germline V gives CDR1 SGDLS, CDR2 YYNGEE.

The chain recombines TRBV19 with TRBJ1-5; the D is unclear. Per germline, CDR1 LNHDA and CDR2 SQIVND (reference sequence). The V gene lost 4 bases and the J gene lost 9 bases, with 13 bases spanning the gap. This CDR3 is built from 13 residues. The DNA of the CDR3 is TGTGCCAGTAGTACCCACAGACCCACGCCCCAGCATTTT. This codes for CASSTHRPTPQHF.

The sample holds one count of this clone. A junction end diverges from the germline sequence, so it may reflect a read error. The chain recombines TRBV7-9 with TRBJ2-7, with 9 nucleotides matching TRBD2. From germline, CDR1 is SEHNR and CDR2 FQNEAQ (reference sequence). CDR3 length: 17 amino acids. The CDR3 DNA reads TGTTCCAGCAGCTCCCTCCGAGGACTAGCGACCCCCTACGAGCAGTACTTC. It codes for CSSSSLRGLATPYEQYF.

The chain is built from TRBV5-1 and TRBJ2-5; the D gene is possibly TRBD1 (5 bases). This CDR3 contains 16 residues. Looked up from germline, CDR1 is SGHRS and CDR2 is YFSETQ. Between the trimmed V and J ends, which lost 2 bases and 0 bases, there was a span of 14 bases. CDR3: CASSFGASGHQETQYF. The CDR3, as DNA: TGCGCCAGCAGCTTTGGGGCGTCTGGGCACCAAGAGACCCAGTACTTC.

The chain couples TRBV10-3 to TRBJ1-1, with 7 bases that match TRBD1. J lost 1 base, V lost 4 bases, and 9 bases had no gene match. The CDR3 sequence is 16 residues long. Germline CDR1 and CDR2: ENHRY and SYGVKD. In nucleotides, the CDR3 is TGTGCCATCAGTGTTAATATGGGACAGACGAACACTGAAGCTTTCTTT. This sequence encodes CAISVNMGQTNTEAFF.

The chain uses TRBV5-6 and TRBJ2-2, with TRBD2 matching over 9 bases. The CDR3 extends over 15 amino acids. Losses at the gene ends were 2 bases for V and 7 bases for J; bases not matched to a gene: 6. Germline V gene sequence: CDR1 SGHDT, CDR2 YYEEEE. CDR3 bases: TGTGCCAGCAGCTTTAGCGGGAGTGGGGTCGGGGAGCTGTTTTTT. Amino acid sequence: CASSFSGSGVGELFF.

The chain is built from TRBV29-1 and TRBJ2-1; a possible D gene is TRBD2 (6 bases). Trimming left V 4 bases short and J 6 bases short, with 7 bases between. CDR1 and CDR2 (germline): SQVTM, ANQGSEA. The CDR3 consists of 11 residues. CDR3 bases: TGCAGCGTTGCTAGCGCCAATGAGCAGTTCTTC. Protein: CSVASANEQFF.